The clone carrying this TCR beta chain was seen many times. A second about 6 to 11 cycle PCR used barcoded and J-beta primers. Researchers report that a template-switch adaptor with 12 random nucleotides tagged each cDNA molecule. TCRdb processed the 5' RACE reads anew with MiXCR; each CDR3 protein has one entry. The table records 850,000 to 1,100,000 distinct CDR3 sequences, 30% to 40% of them present only once. These data come from a study of blood T cells in healthy people across ages. The germline V and J ends were trimmed by 6 bases and 5 bases, with 11 bases remaining between them. This CDR3 contains 13 residues. Germline CDR1 and CDR2: MGHRA and YSYEKL.

Sequencing was done on a sample of blood. This clonotype originated in a man between 18 and 29 years old in good health. J is TRBJ1-5 and V is TRBV4-1; no reliable D call. CDR3 residues: CASSRTEDQPQHF. The CDR3 nucleotides read TGCGCCAGCAGTCGGACGGAGGATCAGCCCCAGCATTTT.